Each of the 2 T cell receptor beta chains below was sequenced from the same sample in a study of CD8+ T cells in alopecia areata (dated by TCRdb to the late 2010s). The time point label of this sample denotes: about four weeks on oral tofacitinib. What this sample's treatment or condition label stands for: oral pan-JAK inhibitor, 5-10 mg twice daily. The method was the immunoSEQ multiplex PCR assay. To provide template for TCR sequencing, every sample had RNA extracted and reverse transcribed into cDNA. Entries here come from immuneACCESS through TCRdb and include only in-frame sequences with V and J called. Some clones fail to appear in such tables; in the studies checked, an unresolved V gene covers under half of the shortfall, and the cause of the remainder is unknown. The sample table shows 200,000 to 250,000 clones, and about 64% are seen once. The biggest ten clones account for 3.5% to 5% of the sample.

The starting material was CD4+ T cells sorted from blood, obtained at week 4, from a patient treated with tofacitinib. These receptors all stem from a human donor with alopecia areata.

This clone was detected a few times. This sample includes further DNA sequences coding for the same CDR3. The chain couples TRBV29-1 to TRBJ1-1; 7 bases are shared with TRBD1. Trimming removed 2 bases from V and 2 bases from J; junction bases left unmatched: 2. This CDR3 comprises 13 residues. The germline V gene encodes CDR1 SQVTM and CDR2 ANQGSEA. CDR3 region: CSVERQGNTEAFF. In nucleotides, the CDR3 is TGCAGCGTTGAAAGACAGGGAAACACTGAAGCTTTCTTT. The full variable domain, in which reference TRBV29-1 and TRBJ1-1 provide the parts outside the CDR3, is SAVISQKPSRDICQRGTSLTIQCQVDSQVTMMFWYRQQPGQSLTLIATANQGSEATYESGFVIDKFPISRPNLTFSTLTVSNMSPEDSSIYLCSVERQGNTEAFFGQGTRLTVV.

This sequence joins TRBV6-6 and TRBJ1-2; D is uncertain. This CDR3 has 12 amino acids. V lost 6 bases, J lost 5 bases, and 10 bases lay in between. Per germline, CDR1 MNHNY and CDR2 SVGAGI (reference sequence). This chain's CDR3 is CASSRDMYGYTF. For the CDR3, the DNA is TGTGCCAGCAGCAGAGACATGTATGGCTACACCTTC.